This TCR beta chain was observed in a study of blood T cell repertoires in COVID-19. Study-wide context: Whether acute or convalescent, the COVID-19 samples came from the United States, Italy and Spain. The analysed material was cDNA or gDNA that came from T cells, B-cell-depleted T cells, or PBMCs.

In the authors' workflow: Estimates of nucleated cell counts were drawn from the amplification of reference gene primers. The method was immunoSEQ multiplex PCR; TCRdb's version includes in-frame clones alone and lacks a portion of them. V, J and clone size were drawn from that table, and D and trimming were deduced from the DNA. The sample has around 65,000 clones, roughly four fifths seen once. Sequencing input: peripheral blood. The receptor comes from a woman aged 45 to 65 with active or convalescent COVID-19.

The CDR3 DNA sequence: TGCAGCGTGGGGGGGGACAACACCTACAATGAGCAGTTCTTC. Translation gives CSVGGDNTYNEQFF. The chain couples TRBV29-1 to TRBJ2-1; a possible D gene is TRBD2 (7 bases). The CDR3 consists of 14 residues. Trimming removed 6 bases from V and 2 bases from J, with 14 bases in between. Germline V CDR1 and CDR2: SQVTM, ANQGSEA.